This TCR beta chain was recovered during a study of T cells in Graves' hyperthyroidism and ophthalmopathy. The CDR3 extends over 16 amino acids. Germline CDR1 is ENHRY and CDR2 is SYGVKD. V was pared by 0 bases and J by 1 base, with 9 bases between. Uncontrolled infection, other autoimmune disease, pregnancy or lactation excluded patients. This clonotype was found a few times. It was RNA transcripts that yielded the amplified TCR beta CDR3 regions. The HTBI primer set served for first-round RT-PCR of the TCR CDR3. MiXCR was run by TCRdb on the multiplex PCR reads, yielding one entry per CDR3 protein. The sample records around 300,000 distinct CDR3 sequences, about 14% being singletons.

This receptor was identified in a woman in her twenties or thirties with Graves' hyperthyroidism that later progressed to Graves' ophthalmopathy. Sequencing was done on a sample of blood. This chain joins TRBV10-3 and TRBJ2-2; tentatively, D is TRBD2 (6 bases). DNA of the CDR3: TGTGCCATCAGTGAGTCGAGTAGCGGGAACACCGGGGAGCTGTTTTTT. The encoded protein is CAISESSSGNTGELFF.